This TCR beta chain was obtained from a study of blood T cell repertoires in COVID-19. V trimming: 1 base; J trimming: 10 bases; junction bases outside the gene matches: 9. From germline, CDR1 is ENHRY and CDR2 SYGVKD. The CDR3 contains 15 residues. How the authors handled the data: Scientists estimated how many nucleated cells there were by amplifying reference gene primers. Profiling relied on immunoSEQ multiplex PCR, and the TCRdb table lists in-frame clones only, not all of them. V and J calls and clone size come straight from that table; D and trimming were deduced from the DNA. Seen here are about 190,000 clones, approximately 90% observed once, and the top ten hold 5% to 7.5%.

This sequence originates from a woman aged 40 to 50 who had recovered from COVID-19. Sequenced input: peripheral blood. The chain uses TRBV10-3 and TRBJ2-1; 8 bases align to TRBD2. CDR3 sequence reads: CAISELSTGGGEQFF. CDR3 nucleotides: TGTGCCATCAGTGAGTTGTCTACGGGAGGGGGAGAGCAGTTCTTC.